This entry lists 24 T cell receptor beta chains sequenced from one sample in a study of response to subunit inactivated influenza vaccine. One entry per CDR3 protein, called by TCRdb with MiXCR from the RT-PCR reads. Of 500,000 to 600,000 distinct CDR3 sequences detected, 14% appear once; the ten largest clones hold 11%. Sequencing used PBMCs from blood, obtained 12 days after vaccination. These receptors all come from a man between 45 and 60 years old who received an inactivated influenza vaccine.

This clonotype occurred a few times. Here the CDR3 DNA reads TGTGCCAGCAGTGAAGGAATGATGGGGGGCTATGGCTACACCTTC. It translates to CASSEGMMGGYGYTF. V usage is TRBV6-1 and J usage is TRBJ1-2, with D possibly being TRBD1 (5 bases). The CDR3 covers 15 residues. Trimming pared 1 base from V and 4 bases from J, leaving 13 bases between. CDR1 is MNHNS, CDR2 SASEGT, per germline.

This clonotype has a handful of counts. The chain uses TRBV28 and TRBJ2-5, with a weak D call TRBD2 (6 bases). Germline CDR1 is MDHEN and CDR2 is SYDVKM. V lost 6 bases and J lost 5, with 13 bases in between. The CDR3 has 13 amino acids. The CDR3 DNA reads TGTGCCAGCAGCCGGACTATTCGGGAGACCCAGTACTTC. Its protein product is CASSRTIRETQYF.

V is TRBV20-1 and J is TRBJ2-3; the D is unclear. V lost 5 bases and J lost 3, with 9 bases in between. Germline assignment: CDR1 DFQATT and CDR2 SNEGSKA (reference sequence). The CDR3 spans 12 residues. The CDR3 spells CSAFRQTDTQYF. The CDR3 DNA reads TGCAGTGCTTTCCGACAAACAGATACGCAGTATTTT.

In its sample, this clonotype was seen many times. The rearrangement joins TRBV24-1 to TRBJ2-1, with D perhaps matching TRBD1 (6 bases). The CDR3 has 11 amino acids. Trimming cost V 6 bases and J 10 bases, with 9 bases left between them. CDR1 is KGHDR, CDR2 SFDVKD, per germline. The CDR3 bases are TGTGCCACCAGTCCCGGGACAGAGCAGTTCTTC. As protein: CATSPGTEQFF.

This clonotype was seen more than once but under ten times. V and J are TRBV7-2 and TRBJ1-5; the D gene is possibly TRBD1 (6 bases). Deletions cut 0 bases from V and 3 bases from J, with 9 bases between. Looked up from germline, CDR1 is SGHTA and CDR2 is FQGNSA. The CDR3 has 15 amino acids. CDR3 sequence reads: CASSLAGGLNQPQHF. The CDR3, as DNA: TGTGCCAGCAGCTTAGCCGGGGGCCTCAATCAGCCCCAGCATTTT.

This clonotype was counted only a few times. J is TRBJ2-1 and V is TRBV29-1, with no clear D. CDR1 SQVTM and CDR2 ANQGSEA come from the germline V gene. Trimming removed 7 bases from V and 0 bases from J, with 10 bases in between. CDR3 length: 13 residues. The CDR3 reads CSGRWSSYNEQFF. The CDR3 DNA follows: TGCAGCGGCCGCTGGAGCTCCTACAATGAGCAGTTCTTC.

This chain joins TRBV13 and TRBJ2-5; 8 bases are shared with TRBD2. CDR1 is PRHDT, CDR2 FYEKMQ, per germline (reference sequence). This CDR3 comprises 15 residues. V lost 5 bases to trimming and J lost 5 bases; unmatched junction nucleotides: 10. The CDR3 region is CASSTLAGSKETQYF. The CDR3 nucleotides read TGTGCCAGCAGCACCCTAGCGGGTAGTAAGGAGACCCAGTACTTC.

V usage is TRBV25-1 and J usage is TRBJ1-3, with a weak D call TRBD1 (5 bases). Germline V gives CDR1 MGHDK, CDR2 SYGVNS. This CDR3 contains 18 residues. Trimming removed 4 bases at V and 0 bases at J, with 19 bases between. As DNA, the CDR3 is TGTGCCAGCAGTGGCTCCGGGACTCTAGAGACCTCTGGAAACACCATATATTTT. Translating gives CASSGSGTLETSGNTIYF.

CDR3 sequence reads: CASSPYRTSGRSRAGELFF. CDR3 DNA: TGTGCCAGCAGCCCTTATCGGACTAGCGGGAGAAGTAGGGCCGGGGAGCTGTTTTTT. The genes are TRBV3-1 and TRBJ2-2, with 13 bases lining up with TRBD2. The V gene end was trimmed by 4 bases and the J gene end by 6 bases; junction bases not matched to a gene: 14. CDR1 and CDR2 from the germline V gene are LGHDT and YNNKEL (reference sequence). The CDR3 has 19 amino acids.

This sequence joins TRBV2 and TRBJ2-7; 11 bases are shared with TRBD2. Germline loops: CDR1 SNHLY, CDR2 FYNNEI. CDR3 length: 15 amino acids. With V trimmed by 7 bases and J by 5 bases, 10 bases remained unmatched. DNA of the CDR3: TGTGCCAGCATGTCAACTAGCGGGAGTCTTGACGAGCAGTACTTC. It yields the protein CASMSTSGSLDEQYF.

J is TRBJ2-3 and V is TRBV24-1, with D possibly being TRBD1 (6 bases). The CDR3 consists of 15 residues. The germline V gene encodes CDR1 KGHDR and CDR2 SFDVKD. V was pared by 4 bases and J by 2 bases, with 12 bases between. The CDR3 bases are TGTGCCACCAGTGACCCGCGACAGGTCACAGATACGCAGTATTTT. Translation: CATSDPRQVTDTQYF.

This clonotype was detected only a few times. The chain recombines TRBV29-1 with TRBJ2-1; 9 bases map to TRBD1. The CDR3 spans 12 residues. Per the germline V gene, CDR1 is SQVTM and CDR2 is ANQGSEA. With V trimmed by 7 bases and J by 5 bases, 3 bases remained unmatched. CDR3 sequence (DNA): TGCAGCGGGGGGGACAGGGACAATGAGCAGTTCTTC. Translated, it gives CSGGDRDNEQFF.

This clonotype showed up just a few times. The chain joins TRBV7-8 to TRBJ2-3, with 8 bases aligning to TRBD2. The CDR3 loop spans 16 amino acids. V lost 4 bases and J lost 0; bases outside the gene matches: 6. Germline-derived CDR1 and CDR2 are SGHVS and FQNEAQ. The CDR3 here is CASSSRPSGSTDTQYF. CDR3 coding DNA: TGTGCCAGCAGCTCCAGGCCTAGCGGGAGCACAGATACGCAGTATTTT.

This clonotype was observed a handful of times. DNA of the CDR3: TGTGCCATCAGTGATCTTTTGGGCACTGAAGCTTTCTTT. Its protein product is CAISDLLGTEAFF. V is TRBV10-3 and J is TRBJ1-1; D uncertain. The CDR3 is made up of 13 amino acids. V lost 3 bases and J lost 4, with 9 bases in between. Looked up from germline, CDR1 is ENHRY and CDR2 is SYGVKD.

V usage is TRBV9 and J usage is TRBJ2-5, with D tentatively TRBD1 (6 bases). V lost 4 bases, J lost 0 bases, and 13 bases lay in between. This CDR3 is 15 amino acids long. Germline assignment: CDR1 SGDLS and CDR2 YYNGEE. The CDR3 DNA follows: TGTGCCAGCAGCCCCTACAGGGATAACCAAGAGACCCAGTACTTC. Amino acid sequence: CASSPYRDNQETQYF.

This chain joins TRBV18 and TRBJ1-2, with 8 nucleotides matching TRBD1. The V gene's germline CDR1 is KGHSH and CDR2 LQKENI. The CDR3 covers 16 residues. The V segment lost 2 bases and the J segment 7 bases; nucleotides outside the gene matches: 12. CDR3 sequence reads: CASSPGPGTGEGGYTF. For the CDR3, the DNA is TGTGCCAGCTCACCAGGTCCCGGGACAGGAGAAGGTGGCTACACCTTC.

V usage is TRBV5-1 and J usage is TRBJ1-2; tentatively, D is TRBD1 (5 bases). CDR1 and CDR2 (germline): SGHRS, YFSETQ. The CDR3 totals 15 residues. V lost 0 bases and J 6 bases, leaving 15 bases between the germline ends. This CDR3 reads CASSLDNPGRDGYTF. For the CDR3, the DNA is TGCGCCAGCAGCTTGGACAATCCAGGGCGCGATGGCTACACCTTC.

This chain connects TRBV9 to TRBJ1-3; unclear D gene. Trimming pared 1 base from V and 4 bases from J, leaving 15 bases between. This CDR3 spans 16 amino acids. Germline CDR1 is SGDLS and CDR2 is YYNGEE. CDR3 nucleotide sequence: TGTGCCAGCAGCGTATTATCAGCGTCGGCGGGAAACACCATATATTTT. It specifies CASSVLSASAGNTIYF.

This clonotype was counted between two and nine times. The rearrangement joins TRBV12-3 or TRBV12-4 to TRBJ1-3; the D gene is possibly TRBD1 (6 bases). The CDR3 extends over 13 amino acids. Trimming took 5 bases from V and 4 from J, leaving 9 bases between them. The CDR3 DNA reads TGTGCCAGCAGTCCGCAGGGGGGAAACACCATATATTTT. Protein product: CASSPQGGNTIYF.

This clonotype has more than one count but fewer than ten. V usage is TRBV5-1 and J usage is TRBJ2-5; D may be TRBD1 (6 bases). CDR1 is SGHRS and CDR2 is YFSETQ in the germline V gene. The CDR3 is 14 residues long. V gave up 4 bases and J gave up 1 base, with 11 bases separating them. The CDR3 sequence is CASSLQGVQETQYF. The CDR3 region has the DNA TGCGCCAGCAGCCTACAGGGAGTCCAAGAGACCCAGTACTTC. The full variable domain, completed using reference TRBV5-1 and TRBJ2-5, is KAGVTQTPRYLIKTRGQQVTLSCSPISGHRSVSWYQQTPGQGLQFLFEYFSETQRNKGNFPGRFSGRQFSNSRSEMNVSTLELGDSALYLCASSLQGVQETQYFGPGTRLLVL.

This clonotype was observed a few times. The chain links TRBV20-1 to TRBJ2-7; TRBD2 matches at 10 bases. Germline V CDR1 and CDR2: DFQATT, SNEGSKA (reference sequence). Trimming cost V 3 bases and J 4 bases; bases outside gene matches: 9. The CDR3 loop spans 15 amino acids. For the CDR3, the DNA is TGCAGTGCTAGCGGGTCTAGCGGGAGTAGTTACGAGCAGTACTTC. Translation gives CSASGSSGSSYEQYF.

This clonotype showed up just a few times. V usage is TRBV11-2 and J usage is TRBJ2-1; TRBD1 is a possible D gene (7 bases). V was cut by 0 bases and J by 1 base, with 13 bases left in between. Germline V gene data show CDR1 as SGHAT and CDR2 as FQNNGV. There are 17 residues in the CDR3. CDR3: CASSLDGGGQSYNEQFF. Here the CDR3 DNA reads TGTGCCAGCAGCTTAGACGGAGGGGGCCAGTCCTACAATGAGCAGTTCTTC.

This clonotype was seen a few times. The rearrangement joins TRBV10-3 to TRBJ2-1, with TRBD1 matching 12 bases. Per the germline V gene, CDR1 is ENHRY and CDR2 is SYGVKD. CDR3 length equals 16 residues. With V trimmed by 4 bases and J by 8 bases, 9 bases remained unmatched. The CDR3 region is CAISATPGQGADEQFF. As DNA, the CDR3 is TGTGCCATCAGTGCAACGCCGGGACAGGGGGCTGATGAGCAGTTCTTC.

The chain has TRBV5-6 and TRBJ1-5; D possibly corresponds to TRBD1 (6 bases). This CDR3 is 16 amino acids long. Trimming took 5 bases from V and 3 from J, leaving 18 bases between them. Per the germline V gene, CDR1 is SGHDT and CDR2 is YYEEEE. This CDR3 is CASSSTRTVNNQPQHF. Here the CDR3 DNA reads TGTGCCAGCAGTTCGACGAGGACAGTGAACAATCAGCCCCAGCATTTT.